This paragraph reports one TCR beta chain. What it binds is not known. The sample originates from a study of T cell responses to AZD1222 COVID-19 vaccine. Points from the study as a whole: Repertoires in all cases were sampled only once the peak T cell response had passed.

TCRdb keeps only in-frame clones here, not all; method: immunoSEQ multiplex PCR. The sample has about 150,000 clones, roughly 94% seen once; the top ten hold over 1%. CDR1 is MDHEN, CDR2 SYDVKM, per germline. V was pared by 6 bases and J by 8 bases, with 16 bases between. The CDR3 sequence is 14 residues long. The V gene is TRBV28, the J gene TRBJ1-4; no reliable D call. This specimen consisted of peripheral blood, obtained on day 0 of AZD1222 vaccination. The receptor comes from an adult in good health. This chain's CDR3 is CASRIGGVWEKLFF. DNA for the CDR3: TGTGCCAGCAGGATAGGCGGGGTCTGGGAAAAACTGTTTTTT.